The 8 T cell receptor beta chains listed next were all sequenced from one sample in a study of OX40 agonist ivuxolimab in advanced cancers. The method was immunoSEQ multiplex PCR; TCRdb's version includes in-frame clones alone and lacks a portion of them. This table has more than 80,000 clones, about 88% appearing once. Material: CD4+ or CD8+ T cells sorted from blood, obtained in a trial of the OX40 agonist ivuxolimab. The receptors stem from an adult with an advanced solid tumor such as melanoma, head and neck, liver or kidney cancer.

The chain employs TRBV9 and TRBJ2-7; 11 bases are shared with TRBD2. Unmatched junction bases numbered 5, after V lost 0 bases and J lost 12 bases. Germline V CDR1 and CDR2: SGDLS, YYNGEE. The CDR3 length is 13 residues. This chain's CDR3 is CASSVGLAGQPYF. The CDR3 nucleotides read TGTGCCAGCAGCGTAGGACTAGCGGGACAACCGTACTTC. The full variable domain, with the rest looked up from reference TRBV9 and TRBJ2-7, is DSGVTQTPKHLITATGQRVTLRCSPRSGDLSVYWYQQSLDQGLQFLIQYYNGEERAKGNILERFSAQQFPDLHSELNLSSLELGDSALYFCASSVGLAGQPYFGPGTRLTVT.

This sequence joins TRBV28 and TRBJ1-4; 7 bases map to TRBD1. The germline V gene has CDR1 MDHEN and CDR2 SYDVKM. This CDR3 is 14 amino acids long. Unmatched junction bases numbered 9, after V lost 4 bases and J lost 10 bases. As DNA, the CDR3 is TGTGCCAGCAGTTCCCTGACAGGGTTTGTAAAACTGTTTTTT. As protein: CASSSLTGFVKLFF. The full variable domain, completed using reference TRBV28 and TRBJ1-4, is DVKVTQSSRYLVKRTGEKVFLECVQDMDHENMFWYRQDPGLGLRLIYFSYDVKMKEKGDIPEGYSVSREKKERFSLILESASTNQTSMYLCASSSLTGFVKLFFGSGTQLSVL.

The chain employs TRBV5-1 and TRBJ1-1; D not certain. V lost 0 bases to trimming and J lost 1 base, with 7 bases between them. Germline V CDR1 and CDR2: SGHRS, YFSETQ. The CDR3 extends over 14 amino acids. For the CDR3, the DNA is TGCGCCAGCAGCTTGGCGGAGAGGAACACTGAAGCTTTCTTT. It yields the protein CASSLAERNTEAFF.

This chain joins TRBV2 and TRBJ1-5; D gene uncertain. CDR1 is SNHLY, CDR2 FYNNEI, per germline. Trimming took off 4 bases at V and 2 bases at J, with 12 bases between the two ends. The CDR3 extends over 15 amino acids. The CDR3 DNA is TGTGCCAGCAGTGTCTTAGGGATGGGCAATCAGCCCCAGCATTTT. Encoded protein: CASSVLGMGNQPQHF.

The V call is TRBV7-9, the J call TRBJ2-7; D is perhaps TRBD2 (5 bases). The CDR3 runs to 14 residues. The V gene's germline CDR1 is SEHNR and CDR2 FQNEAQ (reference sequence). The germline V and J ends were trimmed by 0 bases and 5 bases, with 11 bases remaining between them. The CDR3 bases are TGTGCCAGCAGCTTAGCGGGAGATAGCCACGAGCAGTACTTC. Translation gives CASSLAGDSHEQYF.

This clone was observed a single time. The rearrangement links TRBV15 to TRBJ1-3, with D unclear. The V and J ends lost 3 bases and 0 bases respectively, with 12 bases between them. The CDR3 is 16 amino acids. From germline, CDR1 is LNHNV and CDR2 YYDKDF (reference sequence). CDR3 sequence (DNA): TGTGCCACCAGCAGCCCCAAAGGGTTCTCTGGAAACACCATATATTTT. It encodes CATSSPKGFSGNTIYF.

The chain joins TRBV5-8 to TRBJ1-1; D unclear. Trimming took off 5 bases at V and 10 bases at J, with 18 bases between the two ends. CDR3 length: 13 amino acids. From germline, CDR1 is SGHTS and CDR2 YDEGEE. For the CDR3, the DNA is TGTGCCAGCAGACCGAATCCGGGATTGGGAGCTTTCTTT. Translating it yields CASRPNPGLGAFF.

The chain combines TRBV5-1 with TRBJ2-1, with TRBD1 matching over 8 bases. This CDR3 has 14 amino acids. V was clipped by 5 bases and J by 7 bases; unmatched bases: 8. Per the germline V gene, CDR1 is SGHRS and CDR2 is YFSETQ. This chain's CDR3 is CASSSRQGINEQFF. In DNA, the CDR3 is TGCGCCAGCAGTTCTAGACAGGGGATAAATGAGCAGTTCTTC.